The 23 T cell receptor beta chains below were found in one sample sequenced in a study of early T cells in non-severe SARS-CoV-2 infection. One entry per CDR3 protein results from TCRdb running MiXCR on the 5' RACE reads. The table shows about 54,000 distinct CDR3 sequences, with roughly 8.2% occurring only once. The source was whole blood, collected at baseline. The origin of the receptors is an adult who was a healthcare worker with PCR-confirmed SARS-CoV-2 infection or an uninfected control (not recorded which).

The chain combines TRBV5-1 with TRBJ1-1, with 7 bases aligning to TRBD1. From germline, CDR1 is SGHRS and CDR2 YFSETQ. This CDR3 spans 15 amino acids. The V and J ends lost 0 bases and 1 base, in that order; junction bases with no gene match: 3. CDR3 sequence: CASSLAGGQNTEAFF. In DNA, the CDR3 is TGCGCCAGCAGCTTGGCAGGGGGACAGAACACTGAAGCTTTCTTT.

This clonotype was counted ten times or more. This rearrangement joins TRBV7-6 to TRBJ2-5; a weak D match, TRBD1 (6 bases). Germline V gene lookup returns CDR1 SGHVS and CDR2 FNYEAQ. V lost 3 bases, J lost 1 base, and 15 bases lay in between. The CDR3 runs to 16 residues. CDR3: CASSFRQGRPQETQYF. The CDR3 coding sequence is TGTGCCAGCAGCTTTCGGCAGGGGCGACCCCAAGAGACCCAGTACTTC.

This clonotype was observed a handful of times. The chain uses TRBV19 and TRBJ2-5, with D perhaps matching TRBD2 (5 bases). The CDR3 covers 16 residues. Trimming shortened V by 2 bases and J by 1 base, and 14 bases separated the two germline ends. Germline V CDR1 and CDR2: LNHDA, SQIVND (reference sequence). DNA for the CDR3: TGTGCCAGTAGTATATACGACGGGATGGGCCAAGAGACCCAGTACTTC. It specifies CASSIYDGMGQETQYF. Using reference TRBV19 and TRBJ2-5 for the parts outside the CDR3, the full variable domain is DGGITQSPKYLFRKEGQNVTLSCEQNLNHDAMYWYRQDPGQGLRLIYYSQIVNDFQKGDIAEGYSVSREKKESFPLTVTSAQKNPTAFYLCASSIYDGMGQETQYFGPGTRLLVL.

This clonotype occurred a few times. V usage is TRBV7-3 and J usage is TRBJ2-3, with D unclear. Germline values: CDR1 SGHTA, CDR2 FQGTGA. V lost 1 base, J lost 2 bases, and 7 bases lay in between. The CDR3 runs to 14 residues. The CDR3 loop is CASSLIGPTDTQYF. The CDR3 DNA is TGTGCCAGCAGCTTAATAGGACCCACAGATACGCAGTATTTT.

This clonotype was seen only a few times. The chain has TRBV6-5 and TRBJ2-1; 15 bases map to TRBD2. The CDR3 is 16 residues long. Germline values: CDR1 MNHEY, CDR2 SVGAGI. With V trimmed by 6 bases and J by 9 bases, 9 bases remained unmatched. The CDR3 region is CASSHWTSGRASEQFF. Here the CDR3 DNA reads TGTGCCAGCAGCCACTGGACTAGCGGGAGGGCCAGTGAGCAGTTCTTC.

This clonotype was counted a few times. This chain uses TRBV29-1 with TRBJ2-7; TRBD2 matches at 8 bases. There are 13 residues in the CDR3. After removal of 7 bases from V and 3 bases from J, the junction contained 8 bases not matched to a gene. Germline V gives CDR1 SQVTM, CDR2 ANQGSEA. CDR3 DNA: TGCAGCGCTGGTAGCGGGATAGGCTACGAGCAGTACTTC. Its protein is CSAGSGIGYEQYF.

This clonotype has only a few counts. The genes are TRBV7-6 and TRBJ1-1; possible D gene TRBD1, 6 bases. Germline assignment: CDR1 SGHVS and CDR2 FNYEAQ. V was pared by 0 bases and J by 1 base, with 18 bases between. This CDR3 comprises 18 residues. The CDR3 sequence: CASSLALKGGWKNTEAFF. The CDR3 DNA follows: TGTGCCAGCAGCTTAGCGCTAAAGGGGGGCTGGAAGAACACTGAAGCTTTCTTT. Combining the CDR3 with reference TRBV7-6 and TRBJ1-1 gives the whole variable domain GAGVSQSPRYKVTKRGQDVALRCDPISGHVSLYWYRQALGQGPEFLTYFNYEAQQDKSGLPNDRFSAERPEGSISTLTIQRTEQRDSAMYRCASSLALKGGWKNTEAFFGQGTRLTVV.

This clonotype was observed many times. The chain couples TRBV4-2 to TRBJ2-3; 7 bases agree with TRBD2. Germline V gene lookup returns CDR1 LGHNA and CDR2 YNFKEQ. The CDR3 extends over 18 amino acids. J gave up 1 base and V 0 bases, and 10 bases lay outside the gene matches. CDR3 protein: CASSQDETALAGTDTQYF. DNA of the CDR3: TGTGCCAGCAGCCAAGATGAAACTGCGCTAGCGGGCACAGATACGCAGTATTTT.

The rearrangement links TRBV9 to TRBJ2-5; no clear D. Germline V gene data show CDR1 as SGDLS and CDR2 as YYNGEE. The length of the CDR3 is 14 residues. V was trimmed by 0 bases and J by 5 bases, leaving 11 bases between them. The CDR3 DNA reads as TGTGCCAGCAGCGTAGAACCCGTTGGGGAGACCCAGTACTTC. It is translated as CASSVEPVGETQYF.

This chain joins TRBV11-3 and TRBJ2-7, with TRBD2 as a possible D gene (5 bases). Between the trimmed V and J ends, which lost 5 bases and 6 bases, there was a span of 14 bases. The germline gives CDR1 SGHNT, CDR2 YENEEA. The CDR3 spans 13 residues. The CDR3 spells CASSILSSGEQYF. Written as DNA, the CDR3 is TGTGCCAGCAGCATACTAAGCAGCGGCGAGCAGTACTTC.

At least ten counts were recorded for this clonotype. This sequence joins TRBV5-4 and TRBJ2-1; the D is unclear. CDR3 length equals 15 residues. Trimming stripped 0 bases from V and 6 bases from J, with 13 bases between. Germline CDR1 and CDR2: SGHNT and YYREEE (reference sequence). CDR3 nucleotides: TGTGCCAGCAGCTTGGAATTCCTGGGTCCCAATGAGCAGTTCTTC. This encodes CASSLEFLGPNEQFF.

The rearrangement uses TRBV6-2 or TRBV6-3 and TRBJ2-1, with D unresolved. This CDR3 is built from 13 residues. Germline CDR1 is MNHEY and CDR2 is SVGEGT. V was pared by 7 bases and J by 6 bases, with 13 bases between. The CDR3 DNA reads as TGTGCCAGCAATACGCCCAGTTTCAATGAGCAGTTCTTC. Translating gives CASNTPSFNEQFF.

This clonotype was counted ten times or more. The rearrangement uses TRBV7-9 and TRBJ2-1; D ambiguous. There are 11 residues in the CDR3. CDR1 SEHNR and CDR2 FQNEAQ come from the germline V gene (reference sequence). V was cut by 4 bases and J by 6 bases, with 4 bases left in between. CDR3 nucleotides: TGTGCCAGCAGCTCCGGCAATGAGCAGTTCTTC. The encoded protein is CASSSGNEQFF.

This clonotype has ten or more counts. The CDR3 loop reads CASSPLAGVERTGELFF. The CDR3 DNA reads as TGCGCCAGCAGCCCACTAGCGGGAGTAGAAAGGACCGGGGAGCTGTTTTTT. The V call is TRBV4-1, the J call TRBJ2-2, with 11 bases fitting TRBD2. V lost 4 bases to trimming and J lost 5 bases; unmatched junction nucleotides: 9. This CDR3 contains 17 residues. The germline CDR1 and CDR2 sequences are MGHRA and YSYEKL.

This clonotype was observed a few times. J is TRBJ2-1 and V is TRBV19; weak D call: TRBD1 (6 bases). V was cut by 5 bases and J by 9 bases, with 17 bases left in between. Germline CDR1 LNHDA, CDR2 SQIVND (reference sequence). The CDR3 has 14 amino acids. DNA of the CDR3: TGTGCCAGTAGTCCGGTCAGGGGACGATCTGAGCAGTTCTTC. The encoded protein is CASSPVRGRSEQFF.

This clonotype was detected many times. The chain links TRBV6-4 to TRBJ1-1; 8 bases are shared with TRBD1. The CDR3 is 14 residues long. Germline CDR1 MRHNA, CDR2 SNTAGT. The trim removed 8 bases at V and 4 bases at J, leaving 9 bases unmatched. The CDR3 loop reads CASSLDRASTEAFF. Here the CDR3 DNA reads TGTGCCAGCTCCCTGGACAGGGCGAGCACTGAAGCTTTCTTT.

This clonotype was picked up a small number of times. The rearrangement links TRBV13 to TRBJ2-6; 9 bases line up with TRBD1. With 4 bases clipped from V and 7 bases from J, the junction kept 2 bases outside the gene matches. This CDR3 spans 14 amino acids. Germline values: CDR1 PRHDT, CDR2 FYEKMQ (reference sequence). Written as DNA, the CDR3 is TGTGCCAGCAGCTCGGGACAGGGTGCCAACGTCCTGACTTTC. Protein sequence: CASSSGQGANVLTF. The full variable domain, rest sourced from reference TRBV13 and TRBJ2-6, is AAGVIQSPRHLIKEKRETATLKCYPIPRHDTVYWYQQGPGQDPQFLISFYEKMQSDKGSIPDRFSAQQFSDYHSELNMSSLELGDSALYFCASSSGQGANVLTFGAGSRLTVL.

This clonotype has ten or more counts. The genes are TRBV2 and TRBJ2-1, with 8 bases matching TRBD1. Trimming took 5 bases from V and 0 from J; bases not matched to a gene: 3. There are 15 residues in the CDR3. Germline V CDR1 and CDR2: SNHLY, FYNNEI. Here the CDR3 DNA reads TGTGCCAGCAGTACGGACAGGGTCTCCTACAATGAGCAGTTCTTC. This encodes CASSTDRVSYNEQFF.

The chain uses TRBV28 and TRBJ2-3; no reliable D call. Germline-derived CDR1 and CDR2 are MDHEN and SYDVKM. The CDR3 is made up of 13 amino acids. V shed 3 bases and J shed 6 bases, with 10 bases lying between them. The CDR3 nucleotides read TGTGCCAGCAGTTTTTTTGGAGCCGATACGCAGTATTTT. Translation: CASSFFGADTQYF.

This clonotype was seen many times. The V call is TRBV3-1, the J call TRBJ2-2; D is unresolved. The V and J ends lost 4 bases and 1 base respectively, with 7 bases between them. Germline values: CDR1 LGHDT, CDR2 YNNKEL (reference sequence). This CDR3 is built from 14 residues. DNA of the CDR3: TGTGCCAGCAGCCGGAGCGAGAACACCGGGGAGCTGTTTTTT. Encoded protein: CASSRSENTGELFF. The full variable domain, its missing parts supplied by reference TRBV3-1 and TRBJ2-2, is DTAVSQTPKYLVTQMGNDKSIKCEQNLGHDTMYWYKQDSKKFLKIMFSYNNKELIINETVPNRFSPKSPDKAHLNLHINSLELGDSAVYFCASSRSENTGELFFGEGSRLTVL.

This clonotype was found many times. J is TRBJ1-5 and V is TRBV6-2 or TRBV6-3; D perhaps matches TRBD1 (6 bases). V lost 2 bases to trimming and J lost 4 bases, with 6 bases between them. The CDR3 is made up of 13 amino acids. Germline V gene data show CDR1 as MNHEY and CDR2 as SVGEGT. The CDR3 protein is CASSYRGNQPQHF. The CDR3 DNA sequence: TGTGCCAGCAGTTACAGGGGGAATCAGCCCCAGCATTTT.

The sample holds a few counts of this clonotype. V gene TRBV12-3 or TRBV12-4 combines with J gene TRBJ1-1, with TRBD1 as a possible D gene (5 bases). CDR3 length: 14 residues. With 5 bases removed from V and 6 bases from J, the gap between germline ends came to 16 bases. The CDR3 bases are TGTGCCAGCAGTCCCGGGGCCCACGTCGCTGAAGCTTTCTTT. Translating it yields CASSPGAHVAEAFF.

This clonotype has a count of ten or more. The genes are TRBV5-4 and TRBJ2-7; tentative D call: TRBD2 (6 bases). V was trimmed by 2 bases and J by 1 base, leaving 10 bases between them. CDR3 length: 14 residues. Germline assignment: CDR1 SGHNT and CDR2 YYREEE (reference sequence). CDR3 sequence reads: CASSFGGLSYEQYF. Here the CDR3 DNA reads TGTGCCAGCAGCTTTGGGGGACTTTCCTACGAGCAGTACTTC.